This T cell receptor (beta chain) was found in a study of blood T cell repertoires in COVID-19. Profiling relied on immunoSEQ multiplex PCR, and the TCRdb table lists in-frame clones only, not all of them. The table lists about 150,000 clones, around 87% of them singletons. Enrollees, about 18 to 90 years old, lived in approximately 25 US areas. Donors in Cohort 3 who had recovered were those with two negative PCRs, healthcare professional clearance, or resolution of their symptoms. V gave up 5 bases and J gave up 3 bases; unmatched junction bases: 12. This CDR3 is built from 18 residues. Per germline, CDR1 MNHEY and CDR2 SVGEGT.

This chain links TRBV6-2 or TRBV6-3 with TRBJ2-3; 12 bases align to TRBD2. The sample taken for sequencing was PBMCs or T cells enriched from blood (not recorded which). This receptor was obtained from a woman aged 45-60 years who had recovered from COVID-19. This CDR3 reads CASSRLAGGPFGTDTQYF. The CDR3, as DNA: TGTGCCAGCAGTCGCCTAGCGGGGGGGCCATTTGGGACAGATACGCAGTATTTT.